The T cell receptor (beta chain) under discussion was sequenced for a study of T cells in Graves' hyperthyroidism and ophthalmopathy. Together with thyroid ultrasound, orbital computed tomography, serum thyroxine and TRAb, clinical symptoms were used for diagnoses. Germline V lookup: CDR1 SQVTM, CDR2 ANQGSEA. Trimming took 7 bases from V and 3 from J; bases not matched to a gene: 16. The CDR3 covers 16 residues. Broader study findings: A model using 13 V-J features told ophthalmopathy apart from stable hyperthyroidism. Most thyroid clonotypes expanded above 0.001 were also detected in blood.

Amplification of TCR beta CDR3 regions was performed using RNA transcripts as template. TCR CDR3 regions were first amplified by RT-PCR with HTBI primers. TCRdb recomputed calls from the multiplex PCR reads with MiXCR, one row per CDR3 protein. This sample has more than 350,000 distinct CDR3 sequences, with roughly 15% found just once. A note on this clonotype: The antigen remains undetermined.

Sequencing was done on a sample of blood. The chain has TRBV29-1 and TRBJ2-3, with 7 positions matching TRBD2. This receptor was taken from a woman in her sixties or seventies with Graves' ophthalmopathy. As DNA, the CDR3 is TGCAGCGCCCGAGTCGCGGGGAGCGGGAATACAGATACGCAGTATTTT. It yields the protein CSARVAGSGNTDTQYF.